The T cell receptor (beta chain) described here comes from a study of CD8 T cells in ankylosing spondylitis. Study-level findings and limits: Characteristic of ankylosing spondylitis blood, it appeared, was a TCR beta motif comprising several highly homologous variants. Disease-linked clones reportedly concentrated significantly in matched ankylosing spondylitis synovial fluid. Clones linked to the disease showed a CD8+ phenotype. They occurred at relatively low frequencies in peripheral blood. Some of these motif variants have turned up before, in reports on reactive arthritis synovial fluid and blood.

CDR3 size: 14 residues. The V gene's germline CDR1 is SGHAT and CDR2 FQDESV (reference sequence). Trimming took 1 base from V and 13 from J; bases not matched to a gene: 8. A note on this clonotype: Its antigen is undetermined. A much larger clone differs by one base, so this may be a read error.

TCRdb re-called the 5' RACE reads through MiXCR, storing one row per CDR3 protein. The table has under 150,000 distinct CDR3 sequences, about a tenth seen once. The sequenced material came from blood, either unsorted or a sorted T cell fraction (not recorded which). This sequence originates from a male donor with ankylosing spondylitis or in good health (not recorded which). The chain couples TRBV11-1 to TRBJ2-4; 9 bases line up with TRBD2. The CDR3: CASSLEVFSGGQYF. CDR3 nucleotides: TGTGCCAGCAGCTTAGAGGTGTTTAGCGGGGGCCAGTACTTC.